This TCR beta chain was recovered during a study of T cell responses to AZD1222 COVID-19 vaccine. About the study: Investigators merged groups given second doses at roughly 4 or roughly 12 weeks. General study results and limits: Females made up more of the donors, who were largely white British, and clonal diversity may have come out too low.

For this clone: No antigen is known for it.

Here immunoSEQ multiplex PCR was the method, and the copy in TCRdb shows in-frame clones only, minus some. The sample comprises 130,000 to 150,000 clones, approximately 90% of which are singletons, and roughly 6% rests with the top ten. From germline, CDR1 is SNHLY and CDR2 FYNNEI. Trimming removed 6 bases at V and 2 bases at J, with 8 bases between. There are 12 residues in the CDR3. Source: peripheral blood, taken on day 0 of AZD1222 vaccination. The J gene is TRBJ2-7, the V gene TRBV2, with a possible D match to TRBD2 (5 bases). This sequence originates from an adult in good health. The CDR3 region is CASRRETYEQYF. In DNA form, the CDR3 reads TGTGCCAGCAGAAGGGAGACCTACGAGCAGTACTTC.